Below, 7 T cell receptor beta chains from the same sample are listed, as sequenced in a study of human thymus T cells. Resections were taken during corrective heart surgery, and the thymus tissue came from these. Assay used: immunoSEQ multiplex PCR; TCRdb lists only in-frame clones, some missing. Altogether tens of thousands of clones are present, around 96% being singletons, with the ten largest covering roughly 0.03%. Sample: thymus tissue. These receptors came from a boy younger than two with a congenital heart defect but otherwise immunologically healthy.

This sequence joins TRBV7-9 and TRBJ2-1; 8 bases are a match to TRBD2. Germline V gene data show CDR1 as SEHNR and CDR2 as FQNEAQ (reference sequence). V lost 5 bases and J lost 2; bases outside the gene matches: 8. This CDR3 is 16 amino acids long. The DNA for the CDR3 is TGTGCCAGCAGCCCCTCCCCAGCGGGGGCCTACAATGAGCAGTTCTTC. This sequence encodes CASSPSPAGAYNEQFF.

This clone was detected a few times. V is TRBV7-8 and J is TRBJ1-5; D call uncertain. The CDR3 loop spans 15 amino acids. Germline V gives CDR1 SGHVS, CDR2 FQNEAQ. V was pared by 5 bases and J by 0 bases, with 11 bases between. The CDR3 sequence is CASSPDWGSNQPQHF. Here the CDR3 DNA reads TGTGCCAGCAGCCCCGACTGGGGTAGCAATCAGCCCCAGCATTTT.

Written as DNA, the CDR3 is TGTGCCACCAGCAGAGTAGGACGGGGATCCTACGAGCAGTACTTC. Its protein product is CATSRVGRGSYEQYF. This chain links TRBV15 with TRBJ2-7, with D possibly matching TRBD2 (5 bases). This CDR3 is built from 15 residues. The V end was cut by 1 base, the J end by 1 base, with 11 bases between. Looked up from germline, CDR1 is LNHNV and CDR2 is YYDKDF (reference sequence).

This clone was observed a few times. The chain links TRBV28 to TRBJ1-5; tentatively, D is TRBD1 (6 bases). Germline values: CDR1 MDHEN, CDR2 SYDVKM. The V gene lost 6 bases and the J gene lost 5 bases, with 14 bases spanning the gap. This CDR3 has 14 residues. The CDR3 DNA is TGTGCCAGCAGCTACCCGCGGGGGCATCAGCCCCAGCATTTT. It encodes CASSYPRGHQPQHF.

The chain is built from TRBV9 and TRBJ2-7; 7 bases fit TRBD1. The CDR3 spans 16 residues. Per the germline V gene, CDR1 is SGDLS and CDR2 is YYNGEE. The V segment lost 0 bases and the J segment 0 bases; nucleotides outside the gene matches: 6. The chain's CDR3 is CASSVAGDSSSYEQYF. CDR3 coding DNA: TGTGCCAGCAGCGTAGCTGGGGACAGCAGCTCCTACGAGCAGTACTTC. The variable domain in full, with the rest retrieved from reference TRBV9 and TRBJ2-7, is DSGVTQTPKHLITATGQRVTLRCSPRSGDLSVYWYQQSLDQGLQFLIQYYNGEERAKGNILERFSAQQFPDLHSELNLSSLELGDSALYFCASSVAGDSSSYEQYFGPGTRLTVT.

This chain connects TRBV5-1 to TRBJ2-1; either TRBD1 or TRBD2 may supply D (5 bases each). This CDR3 contains 18 residues. V was pared by 4 bases and J by 0 bases, with 20 bases between. Germline CDR1 and CDR2: SGHRS and YFSETQ. The CDR3 loop reads CASSPSTVRGASYNEQFF. CDR3 in DNA: TGCGCCAGCAGCCCGTCAACGGTTAGAGGGGCCTCCTACAATGAGCAGTTCTTC.

The CDR3 spells CASSDGNGYTF. The CDR3 DNA reads as TGTGCCAGCAGCGACGGGAATGGCTACACCTTC. This chain uses TRBV7-4 with TRBJ1-2, with D hard to call. The germline CDR1 and CDR2 sequences are SGHVT and SQSDAQ. V gave up 5 bases and J gave up 6 bases, with 7 bases separating them. CDR3 size: 11 residues.